The 28 T cell receptor beta chains below all came from one sample that was sequenced in a study of CD8 T cells in ankylosing spondylitis. TCRdb analysed the 5' RACE reads with MiXCR anew, one entry per CDR3 protein. The profile covers almost 250,000 distinct CDR3 sequences, with roughly a third appearing a single time and roughly 4.2% taken by the ten largest. Sequences were obtained from blood, either unsorted or a sorted T cell fraction (not recorded which). These receptors all stem from a male donor with ankylosing spondylitis or in good health (not recorded which).

This clonotype was detected only once. The V gene is TRBV12-3 or TRBV12-4, the J gene TRBJ2-2; tentatively, D is TRBD1 (5 bases). Between the trimmed V and J ends, which lost 2 bases and 0 bases, there was a span of 10 bases. This CDR3 is 16 amino acids long. CDR3 protein: CASSLRWGPNTGELFF. CDR3 bases: TGTGCCAGCAGTTTACGTTGGGGCCCGAACACCGGGGAGCTGTTTTTT.

The sample holds one count of this clonotype. The gene calls are TRBV28 and TRBJ2-3; TRBD2 aligns across 7 bases. The CDR3 extends over 16 amino acids. The trim removed 6 bases at V and 3 bases at J, leaving 12 bases unmatched. Germline-derived CDR1 and CDR2 are MDHEN and SYDVKM. The CDR3 reads CASSTSSGVFTDTQYF. The CDR3 nucleotides read TGTGCCAGCAGCACCTCAAGCGGGGTTTTTACAGATACGCAGTATTTT.

This chain uses TRBV20-1 with TRBJ2-5; TRBD1 matches at 7 bases. The CDR3 is 15 residues long. The germline V gene has CDR1 DFQATT and CDR2 SNEGSKA (reference sequence). V shed 0 bases and J 5 bases; nucleotides not matched to a gene: 9. The CDR3 loop is CSARDSPQGHETQYF. DNA for the CDR3: TGCAGTGCTAGAGATTCCCCACAGGGGCACGAGACCCAGTACTTC.

The rearrangement uses TRBV7-8 and TRBJ1-3; D remains unclear. In germline, CDR1 is SGHVS, CDR2 FQNEAQ. V lost 5 bases and J 3 bases, leaving 14 bases between the germline ends. The length of the CDR3 is 15 residues. CDR3: CASSPSPWVGNTIYF. CDR3 coding DNA: TGTGCCAGCAGCCCGAGCCCGTGGGTTGGAAACACCATATATTTT.

CDR3 DNA sequence: TGTGCCAGCAGCCCTAATCCGGGACAGGAGGTGAACACTGAAGCTTTCTTT. Encoded protein: CASSPNPGQEVNTEAFF. The rearrangement joins TRBV7-8 to TRBJ1-1, with TRBD1 matching over 8 bases. CDR1 is SGHVS, CDR2 FQNEAQ, per germline. The J segment lost 0 bases and the V segment lost 5 bases, leaving 11 bases of the junction unmatched. The CDR3 sequence is 17 residues long.

The J gene is TRBJ2-2, the V gene TRBV20-1; D is unclear. The CDR3 spans 14 residues. The V end lost 3 bases, the J end lost 6 bases, and 14 bases lay between the germline ends. The germline gives CDR1 DFQATT, CDR2 SNEGSKA (reference sequence). CDR3 protein: CSASSMGLSGELFF. CDR3 bases: TGCAGTGCTAGTAGTATGGGGTTGTCCGGGGAGCTGTTTTTT.

This chain joins TRBV20-1 and TRBJ2-3; 13 bases are a match to TRBD2. V shed 1 base and J 5 bases; nucleotides not matched to a gene: 0. This CDR3 comprises 14 residues. Germline lookup yields CDR1 DFQATT and CDR2 SNEGSKA (reference sequence). The CDR3 protein is CSARGTSGGDTQYF. The CDR3 DNA reads as TGCAGTGCTAGAGGGACTAGCGGGGGAGATACGCAGTATTTT.

This clonotype was detected only a few times. The V and J genes are TRBV6-5 and TRBJ2-5; D is undetermined. The CDR3 runs to 14 residues. CDR1 and CDR2 from the germline V gene are MNHEY and SVGAGI. With 2 bases removed from V and 7 bases from J, the gap between germline ends came to 14 bases. CDR3 sequence reads: CASSYALESATQYF. Written as DNA, the CDR3 is TGTGCCAGCAGTTACGCCCTCGAGTCCGCGACCCAGTACTTC.

There are a few counts of this clonotype. The rearrangement joins TRBV20-1 to TRBJ2-1; D not resolved. The CDR3 runs to 17 residues. Trimming shortened V by 6 bases and J by 5 bases, and 26 bases separated the two germline ends. The V gene's germline CDR1 is DFQATT and CDR2 SNEGSKA (reference sequence). The CDR3: CSAQNDIWSPNNNEQFF. CDR3 nucleotides: TGCAGTGCACAGAATGACATCTGGAGCCCCAACAACAATGAGCAGTTCTTC.

In this sample, this clonotype turned up a few times. The rearrangement uses TRBV6-5 and TRBJ1-4, with D uncertain. Germline CDR1 and CDR2: MNHEY and SVGAGI. This CDR3 has 15 residues. V was clipped by 0 bases and J by 0 bases, with 5 bases between them. Here the CDR3 reads CASSYSGTTNEKLFF. DNA of the CDR3: TGTGCCAGCAGTTACTCCGGAACAACTAATGAAAAACTGTTTTTT.

This clonotype was detected a few times. The chain has TRBV5-1 and TRBJ1-4; 8 positions agree with TRBD1. Trimming cost V 3 bases and J 8 bases; bases outside gene matches: 9. CDR3 length: 15 amino acids. Germline CDR1 and CDR2: SGHRS and YFSETQ. CDR3 sequence: CASSSGQGVVEKLFF. For the CDR3, the DNA is TGCGCCAGCAGCTCCGGACAGGGCGTTGTGGAAAAACTGTTTTTT.

This chain uses TRBV6-5 with TRBJ2-7, with no clear D. This CDR3 comprises 14 residues. The germline V gene has CDR1 MNHEY and CDR2 SVGAGI. Trimming stripped 2 bases from V and 3 bases from J, with 11 bases between. CDR3 coding DNA: TGTGCCAGCAGTTACCGAACGGGTGGCTACGAGCAGTACTTC. Protein product: CASSYRTGGYEQYF.

This clonotype came up a few times. The gene calls are TRBV10-2 and TRBJ2-1, with TRBD2 matching 12 bases. Germline CDR1 WSHSY, CDR2 SAAADI. The CDR3 totals 15 residues. Unmatched junction bases numbered 8, after V lost 6 bases and J lost 8 bases. CDR3 protein: CASRDGTSGWDEQFF. The CDR3 DNA sequence: TGCGCCAGCAGAGATGGGACTAGCGGGTGGGATGAGCAGTTCTTC.

This clonotype was seen a handful of times. This chain links TRBV2 with TRBJ2-7, with TRBD2 matching over 7 bases. Germline loops: CDR1 SNHLY, CDR2 FYNNEI. The CDR3 is 15 residues long. Trimming removed 1 base from V and 4 bases from J; junction bases left unmatched: 7. CDR3 region: CASSEGARGVYEQYF. The DNA for the CDR3 is TGTGCCAGCAGTGAAGGTGCACGGGGGGTTTACGAGCAGTACTTC.

The gene calls are TRBV12-3 or TRBV12-4 and TRBJ1-2, with no clear D. The CDR3 totals 12 residues. V was shortened by 7 bases and J by 2 bases, with 8 bases between the two germline ends. DNA of the CDR3: TGTGCCAGCACCGCGGACAACTATGGCTACACCTTC. Its translation is CASTADNYGYTF.

The chain is built from TRBV5-1 and TRBJ1-6; the D is unclear. The CDR3 extends over 15 amino acids. Germline CDR1 and CDR2: SGHRS and YFSETQ. Trimming removed 1 base at V and 9 bases at J, with 14 bases between. The CDR3 DNA reads TGCGCCAGCAGCTTGACTCAAGACTGGGGTTCACCCCTCCACTTT. It yields the protein CASSLTQDWGSPLHF.

The chain joins TRBV29-1 to TRBJ2-5, with D perhaps being TRBD1 or TRBD2 (5 bases each). CDR1 and CDR2 (germline): SQVTM, ANQGSEA. The ends were cut back, 4 bases at V and 5 bases at J, with 8 bases in the middle. The CDR3 is 11 residues long. The CDR3 here is CSVGGVETQYF. The CDR3 DNA is TGCAGCGTTGGAGGGGTCGAGACCCAGTACTTC.

Only a few counts were recorded for this clonotype. The chain recombines TRBV6-5 with TRBJ2-1, with TRBD1 as a possible D gene (5 bases). Germline values: CDR1 MNHEY, CDR2 SVGAGI. The CDR3 covers 14 residues. Trimming shortened V by 0 bases and J by 9 bases, and 12 bases separated the two germline ends. CDR3 region: CASSYSIGVGEQFF. The CDR3 nucleotides are TGTGCCAGCAGTTACTCGATAGGGGTGGGTGAGCAGTTCTTC.

V and J are TRBV20-1 and TRBJ2-5; the D gene is possibly TRBD2 (5 bases). The CDR3 totals 14 residues. The V gene lost 2 bases and the J gene lost 4 bases, with 14 bases spanning the gap. Germline CDR1 DFQATT, CDR2 SNEGSKA (reference sequence). CDR3 protein: CSARFAGVIETQYF. The CDR3 coding sequence is TGCAGTGCTAGATTCGCCGGGGTGATAGAGACCCAGTACTTC.

This clonotype came up once. This may arise from a read error, as a much more abundant clone is one base away. The V and J genes are TRBV29-1 and TRBJ2-7; 7 nucleotides align to TRBD1. The germline gives CDR1 SQVTM, CDR2 ANQGSEA. The CDR3 spans 12 residues. J was trimmed by 4 bases and V by 5 bases; bases with no gene match: 5. The CDR3 bases are TGCAGCGTTCGACAGGGTTATTACGAGCAGTACTTC. Its translation: CSVRQGYYEQYF.

The rearrangement uses TRBV5-5 and TRBJ2-7, with D perhaps matching TRBD1 or TRBD2 (5 bases each). The germline V gene encodes CDR1 SGHKS and CDR2 YYEKEE (reference sequence). Deletions cut 9 bases from V and 7 bases from J, with 20 bases between. This CDR3 contains 13 residues. The CDR3 loop is CATTRGSREEQYF. The CDR3 DNA reads TGTGCCACCACCCGGGGCAGCCGGGAAGAGCAGTACTTC.

By share of the sample, this clonotype is medium-sized. This chain joins TRBV10-3 and TRBJ2-7; D is uncertain. The CDR3 contains 13 residues. Trimming left V 0 bases short and J 3 bases short, with 6 bases between. Germline V gene sequence: CDR1 ENHRY, CDR2 SYGVKD. This chain's CDR3 is CAISESGSYEQYF. In DNA form, the CDR3 reads TGTGCCATCAGTGAGTCAGGCAGCTACGAGCAGTACTTC.

The chain has TRBV20-1 and TRBJ2-7; 8 bases line up with TRBD1. V lost 2 bases to trimming and J lost 0 bases; unmatched junction nucleotides: 6. This CDR3 is built from 15 residues. CDR1 DFQATT and CDR2 SNEGSKA come from the germline V gene (reference sequence). The CDR3 region is CSARTTGAPSYEQYF. The DNA for the CDR3 is TGCAGTGCTAGAACGACAGGGGCCCCCTCCTACGAGCAGTACTTC.

The chain recombines TRBV9 with TRBJ2-1; TRBD2 aligns across 8 bases. Germline CDR1 and CDR2: SGDLS and YYNGEE. This CDR3 has 14 residues. V shed 3 bases, J shed 6 bases, and the junction held 5 bases outside the gene matches. CDR3 bases: TGTGCCAGCAGCGCAACGGGAGGGGCCAATGAGCAGTTCTTC. It specifies CASSATGGANEQFF.

This clonotype was counted a few times. This chain joins TRBV5-4 and TRBJ1-2; 10 positions match TRBD1. The CDR3 is 16 residues long. V dropped 2 bases and J dropped 7; count of bases not matched to a gene: 11. The germline gives CDR1 SGHNT, CDR2 YYREEE (reference sequence). CDR3 bases: TGTGCCAGCAGCTTACCGGGGACAGGGGACTCTGTTGGCTACACCTTC. This codes for CASSLPGTGDSVGYTF.

This clonotype has just a few counts. The chain is built from TRBV12-3 or TRBV12-4 and TRBJ2-2; 7 bases agree with TRBD1. Germline trimming cut 6 bases from V and 2 bases from J; bases unmatched to any gene: 6. The CDR3 is 15 amino acids. The CDR3 loop reads CASRQTGRNTGELFF. CDR3 DNA sequence: TGTGCCAGCAGACAGACAGGGAGAAACACCGGGGAGCTGTTTTTT.

The V call is TRBV7-9, the J call TRBJ1-1; D call uncertain. Germline V lookup: CDR1 SEHNR, CDR2 FQNEAQ (reference sequence). V was trimmed by 6 bases and J by 4 bases, leaving 15 bases between them. The CDR3 runs to 14 residues. The CDR3 DNA reads TGTGCCAGCAGATCGGACGAGGTCAGCACTGAAGCTTTCTTT. Its translation is CASRSDEVSTEAFF.

The chain recombines TRBV27 with TRBJ2-3; D is unclear. Germline-derived CDR1 and CDR2 are MNHEY and SMNVEV (reference sequence). The CDR3 covers 14 residues. Trimming pared 5 bases from V and 2 bases from J, leaving 11 bases between. CDR3 in amino acids: CASSLVTPTDTQYF. DNA of the CDR3: TGTGCCAGCAGTCTCGTAACACCCACAGATACGCAGTATTTT.